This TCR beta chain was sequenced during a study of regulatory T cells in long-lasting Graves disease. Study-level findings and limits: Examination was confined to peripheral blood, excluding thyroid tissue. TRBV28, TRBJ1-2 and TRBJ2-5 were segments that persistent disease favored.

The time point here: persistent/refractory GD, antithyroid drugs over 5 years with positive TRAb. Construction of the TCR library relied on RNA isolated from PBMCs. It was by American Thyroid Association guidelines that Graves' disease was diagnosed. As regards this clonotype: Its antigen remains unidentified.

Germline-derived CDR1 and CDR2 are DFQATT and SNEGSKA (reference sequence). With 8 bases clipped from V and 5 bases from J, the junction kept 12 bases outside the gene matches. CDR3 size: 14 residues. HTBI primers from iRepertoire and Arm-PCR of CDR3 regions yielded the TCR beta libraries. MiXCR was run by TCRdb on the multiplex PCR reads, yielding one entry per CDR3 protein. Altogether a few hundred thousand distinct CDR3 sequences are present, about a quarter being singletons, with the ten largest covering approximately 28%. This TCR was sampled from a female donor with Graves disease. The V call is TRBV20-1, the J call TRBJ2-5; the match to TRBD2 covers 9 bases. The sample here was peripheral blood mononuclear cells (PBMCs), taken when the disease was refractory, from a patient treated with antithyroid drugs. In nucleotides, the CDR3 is TGCAGTCATCTGCTAGCGGGAAATACGGAGACCCAGTACTTC. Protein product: CSHLLAGNTETQYF.